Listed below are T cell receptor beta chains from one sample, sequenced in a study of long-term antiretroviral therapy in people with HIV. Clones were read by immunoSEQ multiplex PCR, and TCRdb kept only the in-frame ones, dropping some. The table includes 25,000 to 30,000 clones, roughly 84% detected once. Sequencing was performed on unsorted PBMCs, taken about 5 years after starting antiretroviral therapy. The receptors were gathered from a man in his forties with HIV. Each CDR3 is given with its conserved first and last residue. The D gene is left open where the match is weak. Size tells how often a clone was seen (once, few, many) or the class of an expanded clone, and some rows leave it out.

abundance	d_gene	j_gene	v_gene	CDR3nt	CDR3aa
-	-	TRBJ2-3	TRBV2	TGTGCCAGCTCACTGTCACAATATACGCAGTATTTT	CASSLSQYTQYF
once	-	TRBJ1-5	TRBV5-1	TGCGCCAGCAGCTTGGCAGGGCCCGGTCAGCCCCAGCATTTT	CASSLAGPGQPQHF
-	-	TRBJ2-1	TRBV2	TGTGCCAGCGTCAGCTTGCTTGGGAACAATGAGCAGTTCTTC	CASVSLLGNNEQFF
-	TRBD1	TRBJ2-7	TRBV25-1	TGTGCCAGCAGTGAGCGACAGGGGATGGAGCAGTACTTC	CASSERQGMEQYF
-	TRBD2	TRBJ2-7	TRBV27	TGTGCCAGCAGTTTATCGACGGGGACTAGCGCCCTTGAGCAGTACTTC	CASSLSTGTSALEQYF
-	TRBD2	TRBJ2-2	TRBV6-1	TGTGCCAGCAGTGCAGGGACTAGCGGGAACACCGGGGAGCTGTTTTTT	CASSAGTSGNTGELFF
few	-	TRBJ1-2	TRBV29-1	TGCAGCGTTGTAGATGGGGAAAGTGTTGGCTACACCTTC	CSVVDGESVGYTF
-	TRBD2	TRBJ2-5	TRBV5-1	TGCGCCAGCTGCGGGGAGCGGGAGTACCAAGAGACCCAGTACTTC	CASCGEREYQETQYF
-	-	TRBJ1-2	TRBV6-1	TGTGCCAGCAGGCTGGCAGATAACTATGGCTACACCTTC	CASRLADNYGYTF
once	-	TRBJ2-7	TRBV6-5	TGTGCCAGCAGTTACTCGGGGCTAGCAGAGTCGCACTTC	CASSYSGLAESHF
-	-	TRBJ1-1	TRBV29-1	TGCAGCGTTGAAGTAACCGCCACAGAAAGGAACACTGAAGCTTTCTTT	CSVEVTATERNTEAFF